This TCR beta chain was sequenced during a study of blood T cell repertoires in COVID-19. About the research overall: Material from acute and convalescent COVID-19 was sourced from the United States, Italy and Spain. PBMCs, B-cell-depleted T cells, or T cells provided the cDNA or gDNA that made up the material.

Original processing methods: By means of reference gene primer amplification, nucleated cell counts were estimated. TCRdb's copy holds only in-frame clones and misses some; the assay was immunoSEQ multiplex PCR. That table gives V, J and clone size, and the DNA gave D and trimming. Found here are about 220,000 clones, roughly 84% of them singletons; the top ten hold around 3.5%. Looked up from germline, CDR1 is SGHRS and CDR2 is YFSETQ. This CDR3 comprises 16 residues. Trimming took 4 bases from V and 2 from J, leaving 18 bases between them. This sequence originates from a woman at least 80 years old with acute or convalescent COVID-19. This rearrangement joins TRBV5-1 to TRBJ2-5, with D tentatively TRBD2 (7 bases). Material for sequencing was peripheral blood. CDR3: CASSGSNGGRQETQYF. The CDR3, as DNA: TGCGCCAGCAGCGGCTCAAACGGGGGGCGGCAAGAGACCCAGTACTTC.